The 25 T cell receptor beta chains presented below share a single source sample, sequenced in a study of beta chain features in type 1 diabetes. Reverse transcribing all isolated RNA meant expressed TCRB transcripts were sequenced. Clones were read by immunoSEQ multiplex PCR, and TCRdb kept only the in-frame ones, dropping some. The sample consists of approximately 150,000 clones, 7% to 10% of them appearing once. What was sequenced was central memory CD4+ T cells from blood. The receptors were gathered from a young woman in good health.

This clone was counted between two and nine times. V gene TRBV7-9 combines with J gene TRBJ1-1, with 7 nucleotides matching TRBD1. This CDR3 has 14 amino acids. The V segment lost 5 bases and the J segment 0 bases; nucleotides outside the gene matches: 3. CDR1 is SEHNR, CDR2 FQNEAQ, per germline (reference sequence). As DNA, the CDR3 is TGTGCCAGCAGCACGACAGGGATGAACACTGAAGCTTTCTTT. Translating gives CASSTTGMNTEAFF.

This clone was picked up a small number of times. The chain carries TRBV10-3 and TRBJ1-1; the D is unclear. V lost 3 bases, J lost 10 bases, and 12 bases lay in between. Germline V gene data show CDR1 as ENHRY and CDR2 as SYGVKD. This CDR3 contains 12 residues. Here the CDR3 DNA reads TGTGCCATCAGTGACGATGGAGGGAGAGCTTTCTTT. This codes for CAISDDGGRAFF.

This clone has a handful of counts. This rearrangement joins TRBV18 to TRBJ2-5; 8 bases match TRBD1. The CDR3 has 13 amino acids. The germline V gene has CDR1 KGHSH and CDR2 LQKENI. V shed 3 bases and J 5 bases; nucleotides not matched to a gene: 2. The CDR3 sequence is CASSPDRAETQYF. CDR3 nucleotide sequence: TGTGCCAGCTCACCGGACAGGGCGGAGACCCAGTACTTC. The variable domain in full, with the rest retrieved from reference TRBV18 and TRBJ2-5, is NAGVMQNPRHLVRRRGQEARLRCSPMKGHSHVYWYRQLPEEGLKFMVYLQKENIIDESGMPKERFSAEFPKEGPSILRIQQVVRGDSAAYFCASSPDRAETQYFGPGTRLLVL.

The chain combines TRBV2 with TRBJ2-5; perhaps TRBD1 as D (5 bases). This CDR3 spans 15 amino acids. In germline, CDR1 is SNHLY, CDR2 FYNNEI. Trimming cost V 5 bases and J 1 base, with 14 bases left between them. CDR3 nucleotides: TGTGCCAGCAGTCAGGCGACAGAGCCCCAAGAGACCCAGTACTTC. This codes for CASSQATEPQETQYF.

This chain joins TRBV4-3 and TRBJ2-6, with a possible D match to TRBD1 (5 bases). The CDR3 spans 18 residues. From germline, CDR1 is LGHNA and CDR2 YSLEER. V lost 0 bases and J lost 4, with 16 bases in between. CDR3 coding DNA: TGCGCCAGCAGCCAAGATAGGGGAACAGGAAGAGGGGCCAACGTCCTGACTTTC. Translating gives CASSQDRGTGRGANVLTF.

This rearrangement joins TRBV29-1 to TRBJ1-2; no firm D call. Germline CDR1 and CDR2: SQVTM and ANQGSEA. Deletions cut 6 bases from V and 2 bases from J, with 10 bases between. This CDR3 spans 12 amino acids. CDR3 DNA sequence: TGCAGCGTCCGGGGAGGGAACTATGGCTACACCTTC. Translation gives CSVRGGNYGYTF.

To note about this clone: This sample includes further DNA sequences coding for the same CDR3. V usage is TRBV2 and J usage is TRBJ1-2; D not certain. V lost 4 bases and J lost 7, with 13 bases in between. The germline gives CDR1 SNHLY, CDR2 FYNNEI. CDR3 size: 13 residues. CDR3 bases: TGTGCCAGCAGTGTTGAACCCCGGGGTGGCTACACCTTC. Its protein product is CASSVEPRGGYTF. Full variable domain (rest looked up from reference TRBV2 and TRBJ1-2): EPEVTQTPSHQVTQMGQEVILRCVPISNHLYFYWYRQILGQKVEFLVSFYNNEISEKSEIFDDQFSVERPDGSNFTLKIRSTKLEDSAMYFCASSVEPRGGYTFGSGTRLTVV.

This clone was picked up a small number of times. This chain links TRBV30 with TRBJ1-2; TRBD1 might be the D (5 bases). In germline, CDR1 is GTSNPN, CDR2 SVGIG (reference sequence). The ends were cut back, 2 bases at V and 4 bases at J, with 14 bases in the middle. The CDR3 consists of 14 residues. The CDR3 nucleotides read TGTGCCTGGAGTCTGGGGGGGGGACCCTATGGCTACACCTTC. Translated, it gives CAWSLGGGPYGYTF.

This sequence joins TRBV7-3 and TRBJ1-1, with a tentative D call TRBD1 (5 bases). Deletions cut 6 bases from V and 1 base from J, with 12 bases between. This CDR3 spans 14 amino acids. The V gene's germline CDR1 is SGHTA and CDR2 FQGTGA. The CDR3 spells CASRRGQQNTEAFF. CDR3 in DNA: TGTGCCAGCAGGAGAGGACAACAGAACACTGAAGCTTTCTTT.

A few counts support this clone. This chain links TRBV1 with TRBJ1-3; the table's D gene call, TRBD1, was not cross checked with the DNA. TRBV1 is noted as a pseudogene. The CDR3 has 12 amino acids. CDR3 in DNA: TGCACCAGCGACAGGGGAGGAAACACCATATATTTT. Protein product: CTSDRGGNTIYF.

This chain links TRBV12-5 with TRBJ2-1, with TRBD2 identical over 14 bases. The trim removed 4 bases at V and 16 bases at J, leaving 15 bases unmatched. The CDR3 contains 16 residues. The germline V gene encodes CDR1 LGHNT and CDR2 FRNRAP. The DNA for the CDR3 is TGTGCTAGTGGTTCAACGACTAGCGGGGGGGCCATACGTCACTTCTTC. It yields the protein CASGSTTSGGAIRHFF.

V is TRBV5-1 and J is TRBJ1-4; 10 bases fit TRBD1. The germline V gene encodes CDR1 SGHRS and CDR2 YFSETQ. The CDR3 covers 17 residues. The ends lost 4 bases at V and 7 bases at J; junction bases unmatched: 13. The CDR3 DNA reads as TGCGCCAGCAGCCTGGACGCCGGGACAGGGGATAGTGAAAAACTGTTTTTT. Translated, it gives CASSLDAGTGDSEKLFF.

CDR3 DNA sequence: TGCGCCAGCAGCTTGGCCATGGATAGCGGGAGCGCCGGGGAGCTGTTTTTT. Its translation: CASSLAMDSGSAGELFF. J is TRBJ2-2 and V is TRBV5-1; 9 bases align to TRBD2. The J segment lost 6 bases and the V segment lost 0 bases, leaving 9 bases of the junction unmatched. The CDR3 spans 17 residues. The germline V gene encodes CDR1 SGHRS and CDR2 YFSETQ.

This rearrangement joins TRBV18 to TRBJ2-1; tentatively, D is TRBD1 (8 bases). Trimming shortened V by 4 bases and J by 6 bases, and 13 bases separated the two germline ends. This CDR3 has 14 amino acids. Germline assignment: CDR1 KGHSH and CDR2 LQKENI. The CDR3 reads CASSRGGQVNEQFF. The CDR3 DNA reads TGTGCCAGCTCACGGGGGGGACAGGTCAATGAGCAGTTCTTC.

The chain combines TRBV10-3 with TRBJ1-2, with D possibly being TRBD1 (6 bases). V lost 9 bases to trimming and J lost 4 bases, with 15 bases between them. Germline V gives CDR1 ENHRY, CDR2 SYGVKD. The CDR3 extends over 13 amino acids. The CDR3 region is CAISVNRVYGYTF. CDR3 coding DNA: TGTGCCATTTCTGTGAACAGGGTCTATGGCTACACCTTC.

About this clone: The same CDR3 also results from other DNA sequences found in this sample. This chain links TRBV18 with TRBJ1-2; 10 bases align to TRBD1. CDR3 length: 13 residues. The V and J ends lost 2 bases and 8 bases, in that order; junction bases with no gene match: 2. From germline, CDR1 is KGHSH and CDR2 LQKENI. DNA for the CDR3: TGTGCCAGCTCACCAGGGACAGGGGAAGGCTACACCTTC. Encoded protein: CASSPGTGEGYTF.

This rearrangement joins TRBV5-4 to TRBJ2-1; the match to TRBD2 covers 9 bases. V was clipped by 5 bases and J by 4 bases; unmatched bases: 7. This CDR3 contains 15 residues. Per germline, CDR1 SGHNT and CDR2 YYREEE (reference sequence). In DNA form, the CDR3 reads TGTGCCAGCAGACCGACTAGCGGAGATTACAATGAGCAGTTCTTC. Translating gives CASRPTSGDYNEQFF.

The chain joins TRBV6-6 to TRBJ2-7; 7 positions match TRBD2. The germline V gene has CDR1 MNHNY and CDR2 SVGAGI (reference sequence). The CDR3 is made up of 15 amino acids. J lost 1 base, V lost 6 bases, and 9 bases had no gene match. CDR3 DNA sequence: TGTGCCAGCAGCAGGCGCGGACTAGGATCCTACGAGCAGTACTTC. Amino acids: CASSRRGLGSYEQYF.

This clone was counted only a few times. This rearrangement joins TRBV2 to TRBJ2-2; TRBD1 agrees at 10 bases. Germline-derived CDR1 and CDR2 are SNHLY and FYNNEI. CDR3 length: 14 amino acids. Losses at the gene ends were 7 bases for V and 5 bases for J; bases not matched to a gene: 4. Here the CDR3 reads CASTKGQGTGELFF. CDR3 nucleotides: TGTGCCAGCACAAAGGGACAGGGGACCGGGGAGCTGTTTTTT.

The chain links TRBV18 to TRBJ2-4; a possible D gene is TRBD1 (6 bases). V was shortened by 4 bases and J by 6 bases, with 19 bases between the two germline ends. This CDR3 is built from 16 residues. The germline V gene encodes CDR1 KGHSH and CDR2 LQKENI. CDR3 region: CASSLTPPEDRNIQYF. The CDR3, as DNA: TGTGCCAGCTCACTCACTCCCCCGGAGGACAGAAACATTCAGTACTTC. Together with reference TRBV18 and TRBJ2-4, the CDR3 gives the full variable domain: NAGVMQNPRHLVRRRGQEARLRCSPMKGHSHVYWYRQLPEEGLKFMVYLQKENIIDESGMPKERFSAEFPKEGPSILRIQQVVRGDSAAYFCASSLTPPEDRNIQYFGAGTRLSVL.

The chain recombines TRBV5-1 with TRBJ2-3, with D perhaps TRBD2 (5 bases). CDR1 is SGHRS and CDR2 is YFSETQ in the germline V gene. There are 15 residues in the CDR3. V lost 6 bases and J 0 bases, leaving 14 bases between the germline ends. The CDR3 coding sequence is TGCGCCAGCAAAGAGGGCGGCTCTAGCACAGATACGCAGTATTTT. Amino acids: CASKEGGSSTDTQYF.

This clone was recorded a few times. The chain recombines TRBV6-6 with TRBJ2-5; weak D call: TRBD1 (5 bases). Trimming shortened V by 4 bases and J by 2 bases, and 14 bases separated the two germline ends. This CDR3 comprises 15 residues. In germline, CDR1 is MNHNY, CDR2 SVGAGI (reference sequence). CDR3 residues: CASSFPDNQQETQYF. CDR3 bases: TGTGCCAGCAGTTTCCCGGACAACCAGCAAGAGACCCAGTACTTC.

CDR3 nucleotide sequence: TGCGCCAGCAGCACGGTACAGGGCGCTGGGGCCAACGTCCTGACTTTC. Its translation: CASSTVQGAGANVLTF. The chain combines TRBV5-1 with TRBJ2-6, with D possibly TRBD1 on 6 matching bases. The V and J ends lost 4 bases and 2 bases respectively, with 13 bases between them. Germline CDR1 is SGHRS and CDR2 is YFSETQ. The CDR3 covers 16 residues.

The table lists this clone with a few counts. The chain joins TRBV6-5 to TRBJ2-6; 7 bases map to TRBD1. The J segment lost 2 bases and the V segment lost 6 bases, leaving 1 base of the junction unmatched. The CDR3 consists of 14 residues. Germline CDR1 MNHEY, CDR2 SVGAGI. CDR3 region: CASSDRAGANVLTF. CDR3 bases: TGTGCCAGCAGCGACAGGGCTGGGGCCAACGTCCTGACTTTC.

This clone was seen more than once but under ten times. V gene TRBV30 combines with J gene TRBJ2-5; 12 nucleotides line up with TRBD2. Germline trimming cut 2 bases from V and 5 bases from J; bases unmatched to any gene: 3. The CDR3 totals 14 residues. Looked up from germline, CDR1 is GTSNPN and CDR2 is SVGIG (reference sequence). CDR3 in amino acids: CAWSLGTSGETQYF. CDR3 sequence (DNA): TGTGCCTGGAGTCTCGGGACTAGCGGGGAGACCCAGTACTTC.